These 21 T cell receptor beta chains share one sample of origin, sequenced in a study of cytomegalovirus exposure and HLA in healthy donors. This PCR relied on a set of 60 Vbeta primers and 13 Jbeta primers. Some clones are missing from TCRdb's copy, which holds only in-frame ones; the method was immunoSEQ multiplex PCR. The top ten clones hold around 10% of a sample with fewer than 200,000 clones, roughly four fifths of them seen once. Sequencing was carried out using PBMCs. The receptor set was obtained from a man aged 50-59 years in good health and CMV-seropositive.

The chain combines TRBV27 with TRBJ2-1; TRBD2 matches at 10 bases. CDR1 MNHEY and CDR2 SMNVEV come from the germline V gene (reference sequence). CDR3 length equals 16 residues. Trimming removed 5 bases from V and 8 bases from J; junction bases left unmatched: 12. The CDR3 DNA reads TGTGCCAGCAGTATCAGAGCGGGAGGGCCGTCGTATGAGCAGTTCTTC. Translation: CASSIRAGGPSYEQFF.

The genes are TRBV5-1 and TRBJ2-7; TRBD2 matches 14 bases. The CDR3 is made up of 16 amino acids. Germline V CDR1 and CDR2: SGHRS, YFSETQ. V gave up 4 bases and J gave up 4 bases; unmatched junction bases: 7. The CDR3 nucleotides are TGCGCCAGCAGCCCATGGACTAGCGGGGGGCAGTACGAGCAGTACTTC. Translation: CASSPWTSGGQYEQYF.

The chain employs TRBV12-5 and TRBJ1-5; TRBD1 matches at 12 bases. CDR1 LGHNT and CDR2 FRNRAP come from the germline V gene. V was pared by 7 bases and J by 5 bases, with 18 bases of the junction left unmatched. The CDR3 runs 19 residues. Written as DNA, the CDR3 is TGTGCTAGTGCCTTGTCAGGGGGGGACAGGGGGCTCCCCGATCAGCCCCAGCATTTT. As protein: CASALSGGDRGLPDQPQHF.

Only one count was recorded for this clone. The V gene is TRBV19, the J gene TRBJ1-1; 12 positions agree with TRBD1. Trimming removed 3 bases from V and 11 bases from J; junction bases left unmatched: 7. The CDR3 length is 14 residues. Germline CDR1 reads LNHDA; CDR2 reads SQIVND (reference sequence). CDR3 residues: CASSIGTGGRSAFF. As DNA, the CDR3 is TGTGCCAGTAGTATCGGGACAGGGGGCCGGAGCGCTTTCTTT.

The V and J genes are TRBV4-2 and TRBJ1-6, with D unclear. The CDR3 extends over 15 amino acids. Trimming cost V 4 bases and J 11 bases, with 18 bases left between them. Germline assignment: CDR1 LGHNA and CDR2 YNFKEQ. The CDR3 loop reads CASSLLREGGAPLHF. CDR3 sequence (DNA): TGTGCCAGCAGCCTCTTAAGAGAAGGCGGGGCACCCCTCCACTTT.

The chain uses TRBV18 and TRBJ1-1; maybe TRBD1 (5 bases). Per germline, CDR1 KGHSH and CDR2 LQKENI. V was cut by 1 base and J by 3 bases, with 9 bases left in between. This CDR3 spans 14 amino acids. The CDR3 nucleotides are TGTGCCAGCTCACCACAGGGAGGGGACACTGAAGCTTTCTTT. Protein product: CASSPQGGDTEAFF. Full variable domain (missing parts from reference TRBV18 and TRBJ1-1): NAGVMQNPRHLVRRRGQEARLRCSPMKGHSHVYWYRQLPEEGLKFMVYLQKENIIDESGMPKERFSAEFPKEGPSILRIQQVVRGDSAAYFCASSPQGGDTEAFFGQGTRLTVV.

The rearrangement links TRBV13 to TRBJ2-1; 14 nucleotides match TRBD2. The germline gives CDR1 PRHDT, CDR2 FYEKMQ (reference sequence). The junction had 5 bases not matched to a gene; V was cut back by 5 bases and J by 8 bases. The CDR3 has 15 residues. CDR3 amino acids: CASSPGLAGGYEQFF. The CDR3 DNA reads TGTGCCAGCAGCCCCGGACTAGCGGGGGGCTATGAGCAGTTCTTC.

The chain recombines TRBV5-6 with TRBJ2-7, with 11 nucleotides matching TRBD1. The germline V gene has CDR1 SGHDT and CDR2 YYEEEE. The trim removed 3 bases at V and 7 bases at J, leaving 3 bases unmatched. This CDR3 is built from 13 residues. The CDR3 DNA sequence: TGTGCCAGCAGCTGGGACAGGGGGAGGGAGCAGTACTTC. As protein: CASSWDRGREQYF. The full variable domain, completed using reference TRBV5-6 and TRBJ2-7, is DAGVTQSPTHLIKTRGQQVTLRCSPKSGHDTVSWYQQALGQGPQFIFQYYEEEERQRGNFPDRFSGHQFPNYSSELNVNALLLGDSALYLCASSWDRGREQYFGPGTRLTVT.

This clone was counted a few times. V gene TRBV7-2 combines with J gene TRBJ1-2; TRBD1 agrees at 10 bases. Per germline, CDR1 SGHTA and CDR2 FQGNSA. Trimming at V came to 5 bases and at J to 8 bases, leaving 8 bases not matched to a gene. The CDR3 totals 14 residues. In nucleotides, the CDR3 is TGTGCCAGCAGCCAAGGGACAGGGGAGGTAGGCTACACCTTC. Its protein product is CASSQGTGEVGYTF. Variable domain in full (rest from reference TRBV7-2 and TRBJ1-2): GAGVSQSPSNKVTEKGKDVELRCDPISGHTALYWYRQSLGQGLEFLIYFQGNSAPDKSGLPSDRFSAERTGGSVSTLTIQRTQQEDSAVYLCASSQGTGEVGYTFGSGTRLTVV.

CDR3 coding DNA: TGTGCCAGCAGGCAAATCGGGGGCACAGATACGCAGTATTTT. Translating gives CASRQIGGTDTQYF. The chain employs TRBV2 and TRBJ2-3, with D tentatively TRBD2 (5 bases). The CDR3 consists of 14 residues. The germline CDR1 and CDR2 sequences are SNHLY and FYNNEI. The V gene lost 6 bases and the J gene lost 1 base, with 11 bases spanning the gap. Based on the CDR3 plus reference TRBV2 and TRBJ2-3, the full variable domain is EPEVTQTPSHQVTQMGQEVILRCVPISNHLYFYWYRQILGQKVEFLVSFYNNEISEKSEIFDDQFSVERPDGSNFTLKIRSTKLEDSAMYFCASRQIGGTDTQYFGPGTRLTVL.

The chain recombines TRBV10-1 with TRBJ1-1; perhaps TRBD1 as D (5 bases). This CDR3 is 12 amino acids long. Germline loops: CDR1 WNHNN, CDR2 SYGVQD (reference sequence). V lost 7 bases and J 1 base, leaving 7 bases between the germline ends. CDR3 DNA sequence: TGCGCCAGCAATCAGGGGAACACTGAAGCTTTCTTT. It codes for CASNQGNTEAFF.

The V call is TRBV30, the J call TRBJ2-7, with 7 bases aligning to TRBD1. This CDR3 spans 15 amino acids. V was clipped by 0 bases and J by 3 bases; unmatched bases: 8. Germline V gene data show CDR1 as GTSNPN and CDR2 as SVGIG (reference sequence). CDR3 DNA sequence: TGTGCCTGGAGTGTACCGGCACAGGGGATCTACGAGCAGTACTTC. It yields the protein CAWSVPAQGIYEQYF.

V gene TRBV9 combines with J gene TRBJ1-1; D is uncertain. The CDR3 consists of 13 residues. V was cut by 0 bases and J by 5 bases, with 8 bases left in between. The germline CDR1 and CDR2 sequences are SGDLS and YYNGEE. CDR3 in amino acids: CASSVALSTEAFF. The CDR3 region has the DNA TGTGCCAGCAGCGTAGCTTTGAGTACTGAAGCTTTCTTT.

This chain connects TRBV6-5 to TRBJ1-2; possible D gene TRBD1, 6 bases. The V gene lost 1 base and the J gene lost 10 bases, with 16 bases spanning the gap. Germline V gene sequence: CDR1 MNHEY, CDR2 SVGAGI. This CDR3 has 14 residues. CDR3 protein: CASSYYDNRETYTF. CDR3 nucleotide sequence: TGTGCCAGCAGTTACTATGATAACAGGGAGACCTACACCTTC.

This rearrangement joins TRBV5-6 to TRBJ2-7; a weak D match, TRBD1 (6 bases). The germline V and J ends were trimmed by 1 base and 7 bases, with 18 bases remaining between them. CDR3 length equals 15 residues. The germline V gene encodes CDR1 SGHDT and CDR2 YYEEEE. The CDR3 spells CASSLRGHRRGEQYF. The DNA of the CDR3 is TGTGCCAGCAGCTTGCGGGGACACCGGCGAGGGGAGCAGTACTTC.

This sequence joins TRBV5-1 and TRBJ2-5; TRBD2 matches at 12 bases. The CDR3 totals 16 residues. Germline CDR1 is SGHRS and CDR2 is YFSETQ. V shed 1 base and J 9 bases; nucleotides not matched to a gene: 10. The CDR3 nucleotides read TGCGCCAGCAGCTTGCTGACTAGCGGGGGCCCTGAGGCCCAGTACTTC. It encodes CASSLLTSGGPEAQYF.

The chain is built from TRBV18 and TRBJ2-7; a weak D match, TRBD1 (6 bases). The CDR3 runs 13 residues. Trimming shortened V by 0 bases and J by 7 bases, and 10 bases separated the two germline ends. Per the germline V gene, CDR1 is KGHSH and CDR2 is LQKENI. In DNA, the CDR3 is TGTGCCAGCTCACCACCGGGGGCCTGGGAGCAGTACTTC. It is translated as CASSPPGAWEQYF.

Points on this clone: One end of the junction does not line up with germline, which may come from a read error. The CDR3 DNA reads as TGTGCTAGCAGCCGAAGGACAGGTGAGGCTAACTATGGCTACACCTTC. Protein product: CASSRRTGEANYGYTF. The chain has TRBV7-7 and TRBJ1-2, with 7 bases that match TRBD1. Germline assignment: CDR1 SSHAT and CDR2 FNYEAQ (reference sequence). The length of the CDR3 is 16 residues.

This chain connects TRBV7-2 to TRBJ1-2; D is ambiguous. V was trimmed by 3 bases and J by 0 bases, leaving 14 bases between them. CDR1 is SGHTA and CDR2 is FQGNSA in the germline V gene. This CDR3 region has 16 residues. The DNA for the CDR3 is TGTGCCAGCAGCTTCTCAACGTCGGGAGCTAACTATGGCTACACCTTC. Translation gives CASSFSTSGANYGYTF.

The gene calls are TRBV29-1 and TRBJ1-2; TRBD1 matches 10 bases. V lost 5 bases, J lost 3 bases, and 3 bases stayed unmatched. Germline V gene sequence: CDR1 SQVTM, CDR2 ANQGSEA. The CDR3 is 13 residues long. As DNA, the CDR3 is TGCAGCGTTTCGACAGGGGGCGACTATGGCTACACCTTC. This codes for CSVSTGGDYGYTF.

This chain uses TRBV7-2 with TRBJ2-6, with 10 nucleotides matching TRBD1. Germline-derived CDR1 and CDR2 are SGHTA and FQGNSA. V shed 3 bases, J shed 0 bases, and the junction held 2 bases outside the gene matches. This CDR3 region has 17 residues. The CDR3 DNA is TGTGCCAGCAGCTTCGGGACAGGGGACTCTGGGGCCAACGTCCTGACTTTC. It is translated as CASSFGTGDSGANVLTF.